This T cell receptor (beta chain) originates from a study of identical twins' blood T cells. About the research overall: About 6 alpha and about 6 beta libraries together yielded roughly 50 million reads.

Unmatched junction bases numbered 4, after V lost 2 bases and J lost 3 bases. The CDR3 is 15 residues long. Germline V gene lookup returns CDR1 WSHSY and CDR2 SAAADI. About this clonotype: Its matching antigen is unknown.

Regarding the study as a whole: Shared environment remains a possible cause of twin similarity. Each donor's most abundant TCRbeta clonotypes shared more CDR3 sequences with her twin than unrelated donors. Shared CDR3 clonotype counts between two donors mainly tracked the product of their cloneset sizes, twins included.

TCRdb redid the calling of the 5' RACE reads with MiXCR, one entry per CDR3 protein. The top ten clones hold about 6.1% of a sample with fewer than 450,000 distinct CDR3 sequences, about 28% of them seen once. The chain has TRBV10-2 and TRBJ2-7; the match to TRBD1 covers 10 bases. The sequencing sample was made of PBMCs. This TCR was sampled from a woman between 18 and 55 years old in good health. CDR3 sequence: CASSEVDRGYYEQYF. The DNA for the CDR3 is TGCGCCAGCAGTGAGGTGGACAGGGGGTACTACGAGCAGTACTTC.